This TCR beta chain stems from a study of shared clonotypes between healthy human individuals (dated by TCRdb to about 2020). About the full investigation: The cohort comprised a couple of women and three men aged 18 to 49 years. Different laboratories and diverse techniques were used to prepare libraries and sequence TCR repertoires, to increase sequencing depth and limit assay-specific biases. Per donor, three plates each were used for CD4 naive and CD4 memory, two for CD8 naive, and one for CD8 memory. To estimate repertoire size and how much clonotype sharing occurs between individuals, the study deeply sequenced the blood TCR repertoires of about 5 healthy adults. Each donor's leukapheresis produced roughly between roughly 0.85 and 10 billion PBMCs. What the study reported, not specific to this receptor: Compared with non-shared clonotypes, clonotypes shared by all four sorted-subset donors had higher generation probabilities. Larger estimated clonotype richness was generally found for naive subsets than for memory subsets. Even with the large sequencing depth, rarefaction of the sorted-subset datasets indicated that sequencing was incomplete. Based on pairwise subsampling, the degree of clonotype sharing among donors was expected to be affected by sequencing depth. Sharing across several donors was observed for about 5% of naive CD4, about 3.2% of naive CD8, 2.3% of memory CD4, and roughly 0.4% of memory CD8 clonotypes. The genetic and exposure-history diversity represented was limited by the small number of donors. Sampling was restricted to blood, and TCR repertoires in tissue are likely to differ from TCR repertoires in blood.

Using the deep immunoSEQ assay, multiplex PCR amplified TCR CDR3 regions from genomic DNA. Extracted genomic DNA from each cell subset was distributed evenly across all wells of several immunoSEQ 96-well plates, and each plate was treated as a replicate. For sorted subsets, 150 to 250 ng of genomic DNA, equivalent to 30,000 or so T cell genomes, went into each replicate PCR. The purified libraries were quantified using a Qubit 3.0 fluorometer, sized with a Bioanalyzer 2100, and then quantified again using the KAPA Library Quantification kit. A separate single-read 150-cycle Illumina NextSeq 550 flow cell was used to sequence each immunoSEQ 96-well plate. In the source study's methods: The immunoSEQ output contained only junctional sequences without quality scores, so filtering could not match that applied to full-length reads. To assign V/J genes and CDR3, sequences were annotated using PyIR, a Python wrapper for IgBLAST v1.9, with IMGT germline references. Reads were removed for weak V/J assignments (E-value above 1e-6), missing CDR3, stop codons, out-of-frame junctions, or ambiguous translated residues. V3J clonotypes were defined by identical inferred V gene, J gene, and CDR3 amino acid sequence. Percentage overlap between repertoires was calculated by dividing the number of shared unique clonotypes by the size of the smaller repertoire. Richness of each repertoire was evaluated using RTK rarefaction, the Chao1 estimator, and Recon v2.1 estimates of unobserved clonotypes. Generation probabilities were computed with OLGA for all TCRbeta clonotypes obtained by the gDNA method from several donors. TCRdb re-hosts the immuneACCESS table, in-frame sequences only. Its copies lack some clones; in the studies checked, an unresolved V gene accounts for under half of them, and the cause for the rest is not known. V, J and clone size were drawn from that table, and D and trimming were deduced from the DNA. This sample comprises 2 million to 3 million clones, 93% of them detected only once. Clones ranked in the top ten supply 0.36% of the sample.

CDR3 length: 14 amino acids, cysteine to phenylalanine. CDR3 DNA only is kept here, 42 bases in frame from base 1. V has 5 bases trimmed and J has 5 bases trimmed; junction bases matching no gene number 8. CDR1 and CDR2 are read off the germline V gene as MNHEY and SVGAGI. The donors were healthy, HIV-negative adults with no recently reported acute infections or vaccinations. Every donor was a Caucasian adult residing in Nashville, Tennessee, USA. CD4+ T cells were enriched through magnetic negative selection, after which naive cells were positively selected on CD45RA and the remaining negative fraction served as the memory subset. Blood was collected by leukapheresis, and PBMCs were isolated by Ficoll-Histopaque density gradient centrifugation and then cryopreserved in liquid nitrogen vapor phase. Analytical flow cytometry was used to check the purity and quantity of every magnetically sorted T cell population. Each sorted fraction had its genomic DNA isolated and then quantified by UV absorbance on a Nanodrop 2000c.

Of note for this clone: Its specific antigen is unknown. Base-call qualities are not available, and no considerably larger clone is one nucleotide away.

This receptor was obtained from a man aged 18 to 29 in good health. Some clones in this sample may be carry-over from other donors' samples. Sequences were obtained from naive CD4+ T cells from PBMCs. Interpreted using the paper, the cell subset or site label stands for: CD45RA+ positively selected. The rearranged chain carries TRBV6-5 and TRBJ2-7, with 8 middle bases fitting TRBD2. The CDR3 reads as follows: CASSPTSGSNEQYF. The bases are TGTGCCAGCAGTCCTACTAGCGGTTCCAACGAGCAGTACTTC.